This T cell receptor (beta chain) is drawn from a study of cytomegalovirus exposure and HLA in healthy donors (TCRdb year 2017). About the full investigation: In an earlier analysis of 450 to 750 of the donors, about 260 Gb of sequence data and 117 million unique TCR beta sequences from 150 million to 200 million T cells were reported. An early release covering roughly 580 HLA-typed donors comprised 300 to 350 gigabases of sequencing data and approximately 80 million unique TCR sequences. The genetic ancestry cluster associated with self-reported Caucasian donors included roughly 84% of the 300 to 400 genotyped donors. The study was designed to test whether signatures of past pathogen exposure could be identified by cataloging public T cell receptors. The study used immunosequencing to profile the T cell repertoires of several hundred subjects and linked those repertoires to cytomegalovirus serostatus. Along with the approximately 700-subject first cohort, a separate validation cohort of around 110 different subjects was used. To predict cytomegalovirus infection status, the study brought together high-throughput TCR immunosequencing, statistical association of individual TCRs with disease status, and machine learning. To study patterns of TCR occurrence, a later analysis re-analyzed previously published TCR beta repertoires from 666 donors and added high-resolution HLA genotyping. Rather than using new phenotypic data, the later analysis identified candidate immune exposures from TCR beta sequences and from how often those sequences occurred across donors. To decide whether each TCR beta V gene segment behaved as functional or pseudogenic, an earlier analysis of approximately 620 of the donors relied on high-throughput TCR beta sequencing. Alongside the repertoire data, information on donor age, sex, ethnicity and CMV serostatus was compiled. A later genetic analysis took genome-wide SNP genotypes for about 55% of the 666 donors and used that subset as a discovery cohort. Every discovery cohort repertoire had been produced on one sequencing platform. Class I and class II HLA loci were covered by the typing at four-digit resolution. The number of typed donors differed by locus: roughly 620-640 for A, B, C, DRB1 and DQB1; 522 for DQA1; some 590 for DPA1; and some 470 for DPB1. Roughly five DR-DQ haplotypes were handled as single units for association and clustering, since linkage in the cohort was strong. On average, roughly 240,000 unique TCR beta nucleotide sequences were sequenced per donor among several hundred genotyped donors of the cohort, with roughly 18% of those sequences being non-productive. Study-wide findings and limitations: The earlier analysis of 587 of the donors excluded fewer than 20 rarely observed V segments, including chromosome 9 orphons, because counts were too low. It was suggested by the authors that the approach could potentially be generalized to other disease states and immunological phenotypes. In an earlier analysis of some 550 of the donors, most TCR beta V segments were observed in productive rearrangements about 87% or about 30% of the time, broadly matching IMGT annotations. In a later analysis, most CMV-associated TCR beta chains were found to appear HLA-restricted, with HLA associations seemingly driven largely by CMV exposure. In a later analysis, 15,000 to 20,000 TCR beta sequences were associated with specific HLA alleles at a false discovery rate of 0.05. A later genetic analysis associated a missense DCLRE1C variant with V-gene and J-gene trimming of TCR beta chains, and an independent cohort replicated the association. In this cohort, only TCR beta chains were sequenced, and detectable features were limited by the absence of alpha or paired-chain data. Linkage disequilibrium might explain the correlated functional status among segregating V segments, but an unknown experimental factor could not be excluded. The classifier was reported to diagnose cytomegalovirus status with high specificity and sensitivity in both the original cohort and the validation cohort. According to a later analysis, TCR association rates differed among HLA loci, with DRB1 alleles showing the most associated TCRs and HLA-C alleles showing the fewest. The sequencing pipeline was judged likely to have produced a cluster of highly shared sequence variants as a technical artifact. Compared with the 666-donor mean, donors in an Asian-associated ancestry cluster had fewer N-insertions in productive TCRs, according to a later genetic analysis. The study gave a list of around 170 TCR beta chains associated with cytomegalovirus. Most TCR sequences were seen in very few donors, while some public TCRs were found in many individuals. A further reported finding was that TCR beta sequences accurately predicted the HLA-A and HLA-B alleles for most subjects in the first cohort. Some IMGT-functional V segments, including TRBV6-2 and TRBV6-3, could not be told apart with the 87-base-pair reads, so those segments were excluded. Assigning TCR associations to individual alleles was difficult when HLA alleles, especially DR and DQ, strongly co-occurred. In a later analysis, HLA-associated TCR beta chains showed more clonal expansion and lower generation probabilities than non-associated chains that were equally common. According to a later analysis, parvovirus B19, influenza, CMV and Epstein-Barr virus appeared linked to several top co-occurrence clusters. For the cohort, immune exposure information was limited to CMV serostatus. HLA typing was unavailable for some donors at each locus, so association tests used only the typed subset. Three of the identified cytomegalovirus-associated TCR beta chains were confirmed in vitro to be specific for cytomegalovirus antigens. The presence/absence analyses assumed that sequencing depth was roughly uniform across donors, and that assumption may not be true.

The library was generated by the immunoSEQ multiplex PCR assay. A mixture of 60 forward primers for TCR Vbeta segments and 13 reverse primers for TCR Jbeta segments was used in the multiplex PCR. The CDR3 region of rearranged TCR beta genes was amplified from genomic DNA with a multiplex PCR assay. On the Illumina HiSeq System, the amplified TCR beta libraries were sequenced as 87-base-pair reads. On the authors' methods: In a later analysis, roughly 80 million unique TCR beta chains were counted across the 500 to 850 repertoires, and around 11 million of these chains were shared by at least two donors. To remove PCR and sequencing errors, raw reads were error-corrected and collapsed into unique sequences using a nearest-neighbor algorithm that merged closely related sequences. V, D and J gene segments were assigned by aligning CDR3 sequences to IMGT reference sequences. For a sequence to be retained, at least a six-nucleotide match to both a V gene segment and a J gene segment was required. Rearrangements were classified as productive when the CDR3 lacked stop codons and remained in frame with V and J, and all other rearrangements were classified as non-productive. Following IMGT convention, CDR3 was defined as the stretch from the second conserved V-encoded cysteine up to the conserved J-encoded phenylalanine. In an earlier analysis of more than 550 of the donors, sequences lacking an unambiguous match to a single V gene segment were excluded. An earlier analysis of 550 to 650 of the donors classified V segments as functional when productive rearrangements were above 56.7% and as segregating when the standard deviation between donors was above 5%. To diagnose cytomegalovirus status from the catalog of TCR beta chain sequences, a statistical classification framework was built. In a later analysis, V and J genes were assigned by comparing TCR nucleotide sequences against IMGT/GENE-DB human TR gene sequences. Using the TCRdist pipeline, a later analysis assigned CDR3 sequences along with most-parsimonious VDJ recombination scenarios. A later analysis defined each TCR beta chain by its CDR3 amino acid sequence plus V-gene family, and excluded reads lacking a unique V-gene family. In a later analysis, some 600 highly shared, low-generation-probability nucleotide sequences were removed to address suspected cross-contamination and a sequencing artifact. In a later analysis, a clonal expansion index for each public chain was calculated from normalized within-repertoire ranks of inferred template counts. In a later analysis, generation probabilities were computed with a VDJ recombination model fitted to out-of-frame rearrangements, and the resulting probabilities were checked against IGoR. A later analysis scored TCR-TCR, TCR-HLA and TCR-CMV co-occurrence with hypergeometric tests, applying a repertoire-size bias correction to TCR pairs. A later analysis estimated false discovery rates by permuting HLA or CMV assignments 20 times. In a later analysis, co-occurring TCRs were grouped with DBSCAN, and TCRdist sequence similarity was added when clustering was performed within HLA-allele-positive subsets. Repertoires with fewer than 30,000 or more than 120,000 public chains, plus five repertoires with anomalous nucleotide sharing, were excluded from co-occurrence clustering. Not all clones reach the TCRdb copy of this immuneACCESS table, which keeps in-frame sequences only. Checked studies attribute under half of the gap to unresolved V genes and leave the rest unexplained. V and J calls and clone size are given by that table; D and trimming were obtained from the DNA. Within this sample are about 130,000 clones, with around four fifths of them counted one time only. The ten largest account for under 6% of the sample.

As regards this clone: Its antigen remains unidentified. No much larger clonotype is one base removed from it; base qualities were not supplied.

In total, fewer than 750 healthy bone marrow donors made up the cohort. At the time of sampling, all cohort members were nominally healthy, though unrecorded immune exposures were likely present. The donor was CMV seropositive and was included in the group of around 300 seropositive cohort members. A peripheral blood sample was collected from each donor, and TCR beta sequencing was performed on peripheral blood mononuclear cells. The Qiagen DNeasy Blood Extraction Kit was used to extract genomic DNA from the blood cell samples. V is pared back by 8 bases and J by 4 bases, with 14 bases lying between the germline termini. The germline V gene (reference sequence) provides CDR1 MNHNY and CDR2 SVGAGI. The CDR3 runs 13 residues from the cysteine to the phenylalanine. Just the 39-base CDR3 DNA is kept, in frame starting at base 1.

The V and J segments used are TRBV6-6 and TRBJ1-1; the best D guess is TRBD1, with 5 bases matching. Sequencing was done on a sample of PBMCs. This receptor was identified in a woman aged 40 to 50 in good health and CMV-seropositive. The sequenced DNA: TGTGCCAGCGGAGGGGACTATTCCACTGAAGCTTTCTTT. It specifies CASGGDYSTEAFF.